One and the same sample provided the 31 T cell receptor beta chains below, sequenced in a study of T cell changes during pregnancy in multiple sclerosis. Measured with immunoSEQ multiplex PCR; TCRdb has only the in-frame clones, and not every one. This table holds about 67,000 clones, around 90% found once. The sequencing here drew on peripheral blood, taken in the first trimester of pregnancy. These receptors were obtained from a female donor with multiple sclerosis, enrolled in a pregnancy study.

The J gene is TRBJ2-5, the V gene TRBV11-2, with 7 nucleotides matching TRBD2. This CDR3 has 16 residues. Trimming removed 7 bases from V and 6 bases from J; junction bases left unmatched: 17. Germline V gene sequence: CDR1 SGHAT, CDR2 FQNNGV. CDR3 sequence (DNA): TGTGCCAGCACTGTGCGGCCCAGCGGGGTGGTAAAGACCCAGTACTTC. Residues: CASTVRPSGVVKTQYF.

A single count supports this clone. The DNA of the CDR3 is TGTGCCAGTAGTCACAGGGTGAAAGGAGAAAAACTGTTTTTT. This sequence encodes CASSHRVKGEKLFF. The chain has TRBV19 and TRBJ1-4; the D gene is possibly TRBD1 (6 bases). The CDR3 length is 14 residues. V was pared by 5 bases and J by 8 bases, with 15 bases between. In germline, CDR1 is LNHDA, CDR2 SQIVND (reference sequence).

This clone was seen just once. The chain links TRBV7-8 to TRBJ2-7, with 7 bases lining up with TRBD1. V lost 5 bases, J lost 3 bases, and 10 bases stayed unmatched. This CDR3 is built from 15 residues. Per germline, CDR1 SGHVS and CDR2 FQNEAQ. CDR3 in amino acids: CASSPHRGPVYEQYF. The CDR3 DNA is TGTGCCAGCAGCCCTCACAGGGGCCCCGTCTACGAGCAGTACTTC.

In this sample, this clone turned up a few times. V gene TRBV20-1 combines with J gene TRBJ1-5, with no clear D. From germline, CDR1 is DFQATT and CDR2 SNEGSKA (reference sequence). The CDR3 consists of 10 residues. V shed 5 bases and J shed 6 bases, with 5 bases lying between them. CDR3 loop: CSAGGQPQHF. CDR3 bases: TGCAGTGCTGGCGGTCAGCCCCAGCATTTT.

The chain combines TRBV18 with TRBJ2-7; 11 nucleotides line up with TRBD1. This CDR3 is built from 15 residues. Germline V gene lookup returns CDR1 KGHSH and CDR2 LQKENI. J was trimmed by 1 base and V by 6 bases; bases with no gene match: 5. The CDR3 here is CASSSGQGVSYEQYF. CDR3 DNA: TGTGCCAGCTCGTCGGGACAGGGGGTGTCCTACGAGCAGTACTTC.

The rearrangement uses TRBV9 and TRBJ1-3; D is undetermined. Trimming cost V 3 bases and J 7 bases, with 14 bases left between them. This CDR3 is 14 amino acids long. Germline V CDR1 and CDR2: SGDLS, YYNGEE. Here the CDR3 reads CASSARTTGNTIYF. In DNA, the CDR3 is TGTGCCAGCAGCGCCAGAACTACGGGGAACACCATATATTTT.

The CDR3 region is CASSFSGGNMDTQYF. The CDR3 DNA sequence: TGCGCCAGCAGCTTTAGCGGGGGCAATATGGATACGCAGTATTTT. The genes are TRBV5-1 and TRBJ2-3, with 9 nucleotides matching TRBD2. V gave up 2 bases and J gave up 6 bases; unmatched junction bases: 7. Germline values: CDR1 SGHRS, CDR2 YFSETQ. This CDR3 is 15 amino acids long.

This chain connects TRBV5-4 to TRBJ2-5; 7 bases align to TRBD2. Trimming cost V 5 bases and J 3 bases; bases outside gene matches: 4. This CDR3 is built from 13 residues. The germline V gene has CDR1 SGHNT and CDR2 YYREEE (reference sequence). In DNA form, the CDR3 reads TGTGCCAGCAGGCCACGGGGGGAAGAGACCCAGTACTTC. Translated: CASRPRGEETQYF. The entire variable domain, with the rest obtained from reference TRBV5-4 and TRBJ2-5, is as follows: ETGVTQSPTHLIKTRGQQVTLRCSSQSGHNTVSWYQQALGQGPQFIFQYYREEENGRGNFPPRFSGLQFPNYSSELNVNALELDDSALYLCASRPRGEETQYFGPGTRLLVL.

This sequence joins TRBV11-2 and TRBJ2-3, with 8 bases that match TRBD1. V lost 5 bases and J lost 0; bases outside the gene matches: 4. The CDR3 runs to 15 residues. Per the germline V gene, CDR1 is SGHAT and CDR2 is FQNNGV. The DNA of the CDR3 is TGTGCCAGCAGCGTCGACAGGGGAAGCACAGATACGCAGTATTTT. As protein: CASSVDRGSTDTQYF.

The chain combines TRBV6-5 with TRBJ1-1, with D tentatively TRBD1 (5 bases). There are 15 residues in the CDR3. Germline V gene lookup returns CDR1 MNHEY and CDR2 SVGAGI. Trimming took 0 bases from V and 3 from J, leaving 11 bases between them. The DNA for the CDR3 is TGTGCCAGCAGTTACTCAGGTGTAGGGGACACTGAAGCTTTCTTT. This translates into CASSYSGVGDTEAFF.

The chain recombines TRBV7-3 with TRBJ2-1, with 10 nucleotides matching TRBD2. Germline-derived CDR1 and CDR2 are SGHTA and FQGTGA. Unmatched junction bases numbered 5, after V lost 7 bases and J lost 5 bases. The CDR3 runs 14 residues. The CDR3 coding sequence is TGTGCCAGCAAACTAGCGGGGCGCCACAATGAGCAGTTCTTC. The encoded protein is CASKLAGRHNEQFF.

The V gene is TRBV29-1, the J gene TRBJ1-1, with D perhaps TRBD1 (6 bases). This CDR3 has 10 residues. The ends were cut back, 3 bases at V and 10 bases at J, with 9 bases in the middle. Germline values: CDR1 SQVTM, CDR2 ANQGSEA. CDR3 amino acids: CSVDRGAAFF. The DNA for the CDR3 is TGCAGCGTTGACAGGGGTGCAGCTTTCTTT.

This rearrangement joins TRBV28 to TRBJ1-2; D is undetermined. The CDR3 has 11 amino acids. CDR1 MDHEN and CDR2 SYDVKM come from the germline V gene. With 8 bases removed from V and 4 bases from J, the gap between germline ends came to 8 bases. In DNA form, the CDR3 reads TGTGCCAGCGGATCGGGCTATGGCTACACCTTC. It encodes CASGSGYGYTF.

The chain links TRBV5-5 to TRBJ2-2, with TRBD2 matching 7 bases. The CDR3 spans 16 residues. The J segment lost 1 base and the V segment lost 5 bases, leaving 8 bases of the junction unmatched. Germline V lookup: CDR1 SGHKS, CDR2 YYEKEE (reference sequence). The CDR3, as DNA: TGTGCCAGCAGACCGAGGGAGGGGAAGAACACCGGGGAGCTGTTTTTT. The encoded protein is CASRPREGKNTGELFF.

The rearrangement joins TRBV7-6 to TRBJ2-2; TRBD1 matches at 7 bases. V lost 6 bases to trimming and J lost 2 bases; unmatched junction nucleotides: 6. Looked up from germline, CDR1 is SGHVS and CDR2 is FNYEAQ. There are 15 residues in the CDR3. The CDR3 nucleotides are TGTGCCAGCAGGTCCGGGACAGTAAACACCGGGGAGCTGTTTTTT. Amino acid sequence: CASRSGTVNTGELFF.

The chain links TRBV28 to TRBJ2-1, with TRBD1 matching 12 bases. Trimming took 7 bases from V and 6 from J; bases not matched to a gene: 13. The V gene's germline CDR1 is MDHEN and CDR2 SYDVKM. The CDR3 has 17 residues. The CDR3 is CASIPMTGTGGFNEQFF. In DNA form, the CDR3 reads TGTGCCAGCATTCCTATGACCGGGACAGGGGGCTTCAATGAGCAGTTCTTC.

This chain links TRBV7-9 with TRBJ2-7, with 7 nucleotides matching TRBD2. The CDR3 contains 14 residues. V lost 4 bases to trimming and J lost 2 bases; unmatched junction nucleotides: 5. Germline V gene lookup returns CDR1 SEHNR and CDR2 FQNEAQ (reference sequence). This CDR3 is CASSSGGGAYEQYF. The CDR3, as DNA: TGTGCCAGCAGCTCTGGTGGGGGGGCCTACGAGCAGTACTTC.

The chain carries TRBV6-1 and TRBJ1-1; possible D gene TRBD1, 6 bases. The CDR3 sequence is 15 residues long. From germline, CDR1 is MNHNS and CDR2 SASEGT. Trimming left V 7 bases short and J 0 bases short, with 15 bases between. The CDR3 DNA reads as TGTGCCAGCACTAGAGGGGGACGGTTGAACACTGAAGCTTTCTTT. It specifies CASTRGGRLNTEAFF.

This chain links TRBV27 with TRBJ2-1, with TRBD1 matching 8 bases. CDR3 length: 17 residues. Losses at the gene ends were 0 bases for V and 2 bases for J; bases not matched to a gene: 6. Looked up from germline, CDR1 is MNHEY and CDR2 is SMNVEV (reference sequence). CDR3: CASSLSRTGYPYNEQFF. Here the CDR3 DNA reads TGTGCCAGCAGTTTATCCCGGACAGGGTACCCCTACAATGAGCAGTTCTTC.

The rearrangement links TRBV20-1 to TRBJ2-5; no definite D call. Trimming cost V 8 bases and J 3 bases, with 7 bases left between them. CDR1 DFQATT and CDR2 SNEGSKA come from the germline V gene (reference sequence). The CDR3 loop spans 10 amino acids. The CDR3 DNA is TGCAGTACGAGGAAAGAGACCCAGTACTTC. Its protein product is CSTRKETQYF.

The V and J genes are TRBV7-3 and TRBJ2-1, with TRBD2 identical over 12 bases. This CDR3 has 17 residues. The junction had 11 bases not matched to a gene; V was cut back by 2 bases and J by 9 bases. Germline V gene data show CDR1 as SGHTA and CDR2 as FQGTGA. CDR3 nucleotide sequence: TGTGCCAGCAGCTTAGGGCTAGCGGGGGGGCTATTGGGTGAGCAGTTCTTC. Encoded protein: CASSLGLAGGLLGEQFF. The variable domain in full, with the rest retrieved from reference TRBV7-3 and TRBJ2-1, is GAGVSQTPSNKVTEKGKYVELRCDPISGHTALYWYRQSLGQGPEFLIYFQGTGAADDSGLPNDRFFAVRPEGSVSTLKIQRTERGDSAVYLCASSLGLAGGLLGEQFFGPGTRLTVL.

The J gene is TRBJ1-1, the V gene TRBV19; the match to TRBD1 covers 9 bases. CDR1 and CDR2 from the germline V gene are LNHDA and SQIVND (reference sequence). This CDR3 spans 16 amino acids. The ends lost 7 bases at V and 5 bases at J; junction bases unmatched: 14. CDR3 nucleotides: TGTGCCAGTACCCAACAGGGGGCGCAGAGCGGGACTGAAGCTTTCTTT. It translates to CASTQQGAQSGTEAFF.

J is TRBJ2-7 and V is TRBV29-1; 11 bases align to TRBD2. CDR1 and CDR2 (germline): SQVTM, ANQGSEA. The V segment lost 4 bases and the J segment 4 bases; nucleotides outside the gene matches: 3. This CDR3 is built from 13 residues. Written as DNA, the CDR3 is TGCAGCGTTGTGGGGACTAGCGGTTACGAGCAGTACTTC. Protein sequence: CSVVGTSGYEQYF.

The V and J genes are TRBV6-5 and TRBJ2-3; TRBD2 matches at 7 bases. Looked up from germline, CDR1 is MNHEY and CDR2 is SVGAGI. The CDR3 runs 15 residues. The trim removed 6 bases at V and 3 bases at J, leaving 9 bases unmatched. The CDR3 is CASSLRAGTTDTQYF. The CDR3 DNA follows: TGTGCCAGCAGCCTAAGAGCGGGGACGACAGATACGCAGTATTTT.

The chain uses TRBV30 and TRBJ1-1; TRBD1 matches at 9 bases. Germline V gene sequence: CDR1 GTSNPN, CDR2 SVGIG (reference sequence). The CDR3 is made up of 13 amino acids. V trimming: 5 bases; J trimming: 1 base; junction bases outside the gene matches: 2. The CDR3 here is CAWDRGTNTEAFF. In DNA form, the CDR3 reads TGTGCCTGGGACAGGGGGACGAACACTGAAGCTTTCTTT.

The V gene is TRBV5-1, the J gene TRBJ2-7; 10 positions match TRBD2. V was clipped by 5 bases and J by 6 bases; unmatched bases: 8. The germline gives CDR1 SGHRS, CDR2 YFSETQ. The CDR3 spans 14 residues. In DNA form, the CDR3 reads TGCGCCAGCAGTTCGCCTAGCGGGAGCAGCGAGCAGTACTTC. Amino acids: CASSSPSGSSEQYF.

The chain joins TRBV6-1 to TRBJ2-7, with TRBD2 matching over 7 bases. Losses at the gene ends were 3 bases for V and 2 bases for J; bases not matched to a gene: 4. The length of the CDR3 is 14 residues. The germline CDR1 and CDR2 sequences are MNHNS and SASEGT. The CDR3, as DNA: TGTGCCAGCAGTGAGGGAGGGACTACCTACGAGCAGTACTTC. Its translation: CASSEGGTTYEQYF.

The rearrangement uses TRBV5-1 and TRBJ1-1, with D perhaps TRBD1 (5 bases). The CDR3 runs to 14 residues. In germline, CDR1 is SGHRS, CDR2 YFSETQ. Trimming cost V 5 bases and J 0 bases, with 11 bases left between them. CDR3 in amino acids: CASSRDSMNTEAFF. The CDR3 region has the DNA TGCGCCAGCAGTCGTGACAGCATGAACACTGAAGCTTTCTTT.

The CDR3: CASSSRVDYNEQFF. The CDR3 DNA is TGTGCCAGCAGCTCCAGGGTAGACTACAATGAGCAGTTCTTC. J is TRBJ2-1 and V is TRBV7-2; D is possibly TRBD1 (5 bases). This CDR3 has 14 residues. V lost 4 bases to trimming and J lost 3 bases, with 10 bases between them. Looked up from germline, CDR1 is SGHTA and CDR2 is FQGNSA.

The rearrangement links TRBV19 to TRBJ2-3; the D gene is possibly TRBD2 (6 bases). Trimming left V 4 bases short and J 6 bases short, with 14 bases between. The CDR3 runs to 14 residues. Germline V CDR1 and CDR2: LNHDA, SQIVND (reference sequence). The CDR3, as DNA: TGTGCCAGTAGTAGGGGGACTGATGGGGATACGCAGTATTTT. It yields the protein CASSRGTDGDTQYF.

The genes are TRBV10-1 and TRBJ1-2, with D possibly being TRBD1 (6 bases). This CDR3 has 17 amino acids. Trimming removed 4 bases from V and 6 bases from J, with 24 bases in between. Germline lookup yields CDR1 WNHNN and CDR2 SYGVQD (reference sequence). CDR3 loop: CASSGGTRPFFRNGYTF. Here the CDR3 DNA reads TGCGCCAGCAGTGGAGGGACACGGCCCTTCTTTCGGAATGGCTACACCTTC.